The 9 T cell receptor beta chains reported below all come from one sample, sequenced in a study of T cell changes during pregnancy in multiple sclerosis. Profiled with immunoSEQ multiplex PCR; TCRdb holds only in-frame clones, not every one. The sample lists 100,000 or so clones, around 92% occurring once. Sequenced material: peripheral blood, taken before pregnancy. These receptors originate from a female donor with multiple sclerosis, enrolled in a pregnancy study.

The V and J genes are TRBV5-1 and TRBJ1-1; D is undetermined. Per germline, CDR1 SGHRS and CDR2 YFSETQ. The CDR3 loop spans 12 amino acids. Deletions cut 0 bases from V and 7 bases from J, with 7 bases between. As DNA, the CDR3 is TGCGCCAGCAGCTTGGACAGCCGTGAAGCTTTCTTT. Amino acids: CASSLDSREAFF.

The gene calls are TRBV19 and TRBJ2-1, with 12 bases aligning to TRBD2. The germline CDR1 and CDR2 sequences are LNHDA and SQIVND (reference sequence). J was trimmed by 0 bases and V by 4 bases; bases with no gene match: 4. The CDR3 sequence is 17 residues long. As DNA, the CDR3 is TGTGCCAGTAGTAAAGGACTAGCGGGAAGCTCCTACAATGAGCAGTTCTTC. This translates into CASSKGLAGSSYNEQFF.

The CDR3 DNA follows: TGTGCCAGCAGCTGGGACGCTAGCGGGAGGGCAGATACGCAGTATTTT. This gives the protein CASSWDASGRADTQYF. The rearrangement joins TRBV5-8 to TRBJ2-3; the match to TRBD2 covers 12 bases. From germline, CDR1 is SGHTS and CDR2 YDEGEE. This CDR3 is built from 16 residues. V lost 3 bases, J lost 4 bases, and 6 bases stayed unmatched.

This clone occurred once. The gene calls are TRBV2 and TRBJ2-3; 10 positions agree with TRBD1. The V gene end was trimmed by 9 bases and the J gene end by 7 bases; junction bases not matched to a gene: 10. Germline V gene sequence: CDR1 SNHLY, CDR2 FYNNEI. CDR3 size: 14 residues. CDR3 sequence reads: CASLGTGEQHTQYF. The DNA of the CDR3 is TGTGCCAGTCTGGGGACAGGGGAGCAACATACGCAGTATTTT.

The rearrangement links TRBV19 to TRBJ2-7, with 10 bases identical to TRBD2. Germline-derived CDR1 and CDR2 are LNHDA and SQIVND (reference sequence). V shed 5 bases and J 0 bases; nucleotides not matched to a gene: 4. The CDR3 has 15 residues. As DNA, the CDR3 is TGTGCCAGTAGTGGAGCGGGGGGGAGCTCCTACGAGCAGTACTTC. It is translated as CASSGAGGSSYEQYF.

CDR3 sequence (DNA): TGCGCCAGCAGTGAACAGGACAATGAAAAACTGTTTTTT. Translation: CASSEQDNEKLFF. The gene calls are TRBV10-2 and TRBJ1-4, with D tentatively TRBD1 (5 bases). Germline V gene sequence: CDR1 WSHSY, CDR2 SAAADI. CDR3 length: 13 residues. Between the trimmed V and J ends, which lost 3 bases and 5 bases, there was a span of 7 bases.

CDR3 residues: CASSGLVGNTIYF. The CDR3 coding sequence is TGTGCCAGCTCGGGACTCGTTGGAAACACCATATATTTT. The chain joins TRBV27 to TRBJ1-3; a weak D match, TRBD1 (5 bases). V was clipped by 8 bases and J by 3 bases, with 11 bases between them. Germline-derived CDR1 and CDR2 are MNHEY and SMNVEV (reference sequence). The CDR3 spans 13 residues.

The chain is built from TRBV9 and TRBJ2-1; TRBD1 agrees at 11 bases. CDR3 length equals 15 residues. In germline, CDR1 is SGDLS, CDR2 YYNGEE. The J segment lost 8 bases and the V segment lost 3 bases, leaving 7 bases of the junction unmatched. Written as DNA, the CDR3 is TGTGCCAGCAGCGGCCGGGACAGGGGGATGTATGAGCAGTTCTTC. Encoded protein: CASSGRDRGMYEQFF.

The V gene is TRBV19, the J gene TRBJ2-3; D is possibly TRBD1 (5 bases). This CDR3 contains 14 residues. The ends were cut back, 6 bases at V and 1 base at J, with 11 bases in the middle. The germline V gene encodes CDR1 LNHDA and CDR2 SQIVND (reference sequence). The CDR3 coding sequence is TGTGCCAGTAGCTGGGGCTCTCGCACAGATACGCAGTATTTT. As protein: CASSWGSRTDTQYF.